This note documents a single T cell receptor (beta chain) sequence. It lacks a known antigen. No base quality information exists; no much larger clone differs at one position. The data were taken from a study of identical twins (dated by TCRdb to 2015 to 2016). With regard to the full study: To test whether fetal clonotypes persist, the study used deep sequencing on TCR alpha and beta repertoires from monozygotic twins, unrelated adults of various ages, and cord blood. To rule out contamination, replicate twin experiments were performed at different times with different library preparation protocols.

The library came from 5' RACE. TCRdb names Illumina HiSeq 2000 as the instrument used. Template switching added a universal primer binding site, and the final cDNA carried a unique molecular identifier that allowed TCR cDNA molecules to be counted accurately. Specific primers in the conserved constant-segment region were used to synthesize first-strand cDNA for the TCR alpha and beta chains. To control for contamination, every cDNA library was double barcoded, receiving both a SMART-Mk sample barcode and Illumina barcodes. TruSeq adapter sequences along with Illumina sample barcodes were introduced in two successive PCR steps. The TCR alpha and beta cDNA libraries were sequenced on the Illumina HiSeq platform using custom primers. The authors' pipeline ran thus. Raw reads were processed with MiGEC to extract unique molecular identifiers, and MiXCR was used to determine CDR3 positions. For each individual, recombination models were inferred using an EM algorithm with the repgenHMM and IGoR tools. Shared clonotype analysis was performed with the tcR package in R, normalizing sharing by the product of cloneset sizes. Out-of-frame nonproductive sequences were analyzed to study raw recombination free of thymic and clonal selection effects. The public sequencing data were trimmed at Q25 with fastp and processed into clonotypes with MiXCR by TCRdb, which kept only in-frame beta chains. Identical CDR3 protein sequences are pooled into one entry, listed with their most common genes and DNA. The V and J calls here are based on TCRdb, not the publication. The sample table holds more than 600,000 distinct CDR3 sequences, of which roughly 20% were seen once. About an eighth of the sample is in the top ten clones.

The research as a whole found: Because the same donors could not be followed over many years, conclusions were based on cross-sectional statistical analysis. Abundant cord blood beta clonotypes carried fewer insertions; young adult naive repertoires showed a weaker similar trend, while memory repertoires showed none. Compared with coincidental sharing between unrelated individuals, an excess of low generation-probability sequences was observed among out-of-frame TCR alpha sequences shared between twins. The excess sharing between twins in beta out-of-frame sequences was weaker because fewer shared sequences reduced the signal-to-noise ratio. Out-of-frame TCR alpha sharing in monozygotic twins was systematically underestimated by recombination models, whereas sharing between unrelated individuals was in agreement with the recombination models. Zero-insertion analyses could be partly confounded by invariant T cells such as MAIT and iNKT, although diverse VJ usage argued against such confounding for most clonotypes.

Only healthy Caucasian donors were included. Three pairs of female monozygotic twins, all aged about 18 to 30 years, made up the twin cohort. The RNA used for TCR libraries was isolated from peripheral blood mononuclear cells. The CDR3 spans 14 residues, from the cysteine through the phenylalanine. Only CDR3 DNA remains: 42 bases, in frame from the first base. The trim is 0 bases for V and 4 bases for J, with a gap of 8 bases between the germline ends. According to the germline V gene, CDR1 reads ENHRY and CDR2 reads SYGVKD. The same sample was also studied in work on T cells expressing NK-cell markers. As the second publication notes: About 8 donors provided sorted CD3+CD56+NKG2C+, CD3+CD56+NKG2C- and CD3+CD56-NKG2C+ T-cell subsets, whose TCR beta-chain repertoires were profiled. Seven of the eight sequenced donors were HCMV-seropositive and one was HCMV-seronegative. In several experiments an anti-gammadeltaTCR antibody was added to restrict sorting to alphabetaTCR-expressing T cells. In roughly 6 donors, the dominant CD3+CD56+NKG2C+ clonotypes were among the top 10 CD8+ clonotypes and accounted for roughly 1.0-8% of CD8+ T cells. Those dominant clonotypes were again the most abundant among CD3+CD56-NKG2C+ cells in a handful of donors, at roughly 25-65%. It remained unclear whether the expanded NKG2C-expressing T cell clones were specific for HCMV antigens. The study sequenced eight donors, all healthy volunteers chosen at random: three men and five women. HCMV serostatus was determined by detecting HCMV-specific IgG in serum with a commercial ELISA kit. Bulk peripheral blood T-cell repertoires were additionally sequenced from unsorted PBMC for over 5 donors. MIGEC handled demultiplexing of the reads and grouping by UMI, while MiTCR was used to assemble and quantify clonotypes. To exclude erroneous sequences, only TCR cDNA sequences supported by at least two reads were retained. The tcR package was used for downstream repertoire analysis, with clonotypes matched between fractions based on CDR3 nucleotide sequence plus V segment. VDJmatch was used to annotate antigen specificity against VDJdb, with one amino acid substitution allowed in CDR3.

The specimen was PBMCs. The sequence derives from a woman between 18 and 29 years old in good health. The V and J genes are TRBV10-3 and TRBJ2-3, with the D gene call left open. The CDR3 protein: CAISESGQSDTQYF. The DNA is as follows: TGTGCCATCAGTGAGTCTGGCCAGTCAGATACGCAGTATTTT.